Following are 15 T cell receptor beta chains from one sample sequenced in a study of identical twins. TCRdb reprocessed the 5' RACE reads via MiXCR and lists one record per CDR3 protein. The sample has hundreds of thousands of distinct CDR3 sequences; 15% to 20% are singletons. Another study also made use of these data, one on T cells expressing NK-cell markers.

The material sequenced was PBMCs. These TCRs come from a woman aged 18 to 35 in good health.

This clonotype was recorded a few times. The CDR3: CSARDRRGGYEQYF. CDR3 sequence (DNA): TGCAGTGCTAGAGATAGGAGAGGAGGCTACGAGCAGTACTTC. The chain links TRBV20-1 to TRBJ2-7; D might be TRBD2 (5 bases). V dropped 0 bases and J dropped 3 bases, with 12 bases sitting between them. There are 14 residues in the CDR3. From germline, CDR1 is DFQATT and CDR2 SNEGSKA (reference sequence).

This clonotype was counted only a few times. The chain couples TRBV12-3 or TRBV12-4 to TRBJ2-5; D gene unclear. This CDR3 contains 11 residues. Between the trimmed V and J ends, which lost 6 bases and 7 bases, there was a span of 9 bases. The CDR3 sequence is CASSPGWTQYF. CDR3 coding DNA: TGTGCCAGCAGCCCCGGTTGGACCCAGTACTTC.

This clonotype was counted only a few times. The chain combines TRBV9 with TRBJ1-2, with unresolved D. With 2 bases removed from V and 3 bases from J, the gap between germline ends came to 8 bases. Germline V gives CDR1 SGDLS, CDR2 YYNGEE. This CDR3 is 13 amino acids long. Written as DNA, the CDR3 is TGTGCCAGCAGCGTTCGGTCTGACTATGGCTACACCTTC. This gives the protein CASSVRSDYGYTF.

The J gene is TRBJ2-5, the V gene TRBV6-1, with a tentative D call TRBD1 (6 bases). The length of the CDR3 is 15 residues. From germline, CDR1 is MNHNS and CDR2 SASEGT. Between the trimmed V and J ends, which lost 6 bases and 4 bases, there was a span of 18 bases. CDR3 in DNA: TGTGCCAGCAGCTCCGCATCTCCAGGGGCAGAGACCCAGTACTTC. Protein sequence: CASSSASPGAETQYF.

The chain is built from TRBV4-3 and TRBJ2-3; D might be TRBD1 (5 bases). CDR1 and CDR2 from the germline V gene are LGHNA and YSLEER. There are 16 residues in the CDR3. V dropped 8 bases and J dropped 1 base, with 19 bases sitting between them. Here the CDR3 reads CASRTTWSQGTDTQYF. Written as DNA, the CDR3 is TGCGCCAGCCGTACCACTTGGTCACAGGGCACAGATACGCAGTATTTT.

V and J are TRBV12-3 or TRBV12-4 and TRBJ2-5; D is unresolved. Trimming stripped 0 bases from V and 1 base from J, with 12 bases between. This CDR3 is 16 amino acids long. CDR3 residues: CASSLAHSPSQETQYF. CDR3 nucleotides: TGTGCCAGCAGTTTAGCGCACAGCCCCTCCCAAGAGACCCAGTACTTC.

This clonotype was recorded a few times. The rearrangement joins TRBV18 to TRBJ2-3; D is ambiguous. In germline, CDR1 is KGHSH, CDR2 LQKENI. The CDR3 has 13 amino acids. The V end lost 6 bases, the J end lost 5 bases, and 12 bases lay between the germline ends. The CDR3 region is CASSTVSGDTQYF. The CDR3 DNA is TGTGCCAGCTCGACTGTCTCAGGAGATACGCAGTATTTT.

This chain uses TRBV9 with TRBJ2-7; 9 bases fit TRBD1. CDR3 length: 18 residues. J gave up 2 bases and V 0 bases, and 12 bases lay outside the gene matches. Germline V lookup: CDR1 SGDLS, CDR2 YYNGEE. CDR3 amino acids: CASSVGVGGTGLPYEQYF. The CDR3 DNA follows: TGTGCCAGCAGCGTAGGGGTTGGGGGGACAGGGCTTCCCTACGAGCAGTACTTC.

The rearrangement uses TRBV20-1 and TRBJ1-1; D uncertain. This CDR3 is 12 amino acids long. V lost 5 bases and J lost 6, with 13 bases in between. The V gene's germline CDR1 is DFQATT and CDR2 SNEGSKA (reference sequence). CDR3 coding DNA: TGCAGTGCTGGAGGACGAACGTCTGAAGCTTTCTTT. This codes for CSAGGRTSEAFF.

This clonotype has a handful of counts. The rearrangement links TRBV20-1 to TRBJ2-7; 9 bases are a match to TRBD2. Germline V gene sequence: CDR1 DFQATT, CDR2 SNEGSKA (reference sequence). V lost 5 bases, J lost 5 bases, and 7 bases stayed unmatched. The CDR3 has 13 residues. CDR3 amino acids: CSAAGLAIHEQYF. CDR3 coding DNA: TGCAGTGCTGCCGGACTAGCGATACACGAGCAGTACTTC.

The rearrangement joins TRBV12-3 or TRBV12-4 to TRBJ2-3, with 7 bases identical to TRBD2. Losses at the gene ends were 10 bases for V and 3 bases for J; bases not matched to a gene: 13. The CDR3 is made up of 15 amino acids. CDR3 DNA: TGTGCCACCTCTCTCATCCGGGGGGTTACAGATACGCAGTATTTT. It translates to CATSLIRGVTDTQYF.

This clonotype was found a few times. The V and J genes are TRBV29-1 and TRBJ2-5; TRBD1 agrees at 9 bases. After removal of 4 bases from V and 4 bases from J, the junction contained 7 bases not matched to a gene. From germline, CDR1 is SQVTM and CDR2 ANQGSEA. The CDR3 sequence is 14 residues long. CDR3 nucleotides: TGCAGCGTTGCCCGGACAGGGGAGGTAGAGACCCAGTACTTC. This sequence encodes CSVARTGEVETQYF.

In this sample, this clonotype turned up a few times. This chain connects TRBV12-3 or TRBV12-4 to TRBJ2-1; D unresolved. V was trimmed by 7 bases and J by 8 bases, leaving 12 bases between them. The CDR3 contains 12 residues. CDR3 nucleotides: TGTGCCAGCACCCTTTTAGGCGATGAGCAGTTCTTC. The encoded protein is CASTLLGDEQFF.

The chain uses TRBV11-2 and TRBJ2-1, with 9 bases fitting TRBD1. The CDR3 runs to 15 residues. The trim removed 4 bases at V and 8 bases at J, leaving 9 bases unmatched. The V gene's germline CDR1 is SGHAT and CDR2 FQNNGV. The DNA for the CDR3 is TGTGCCAGCAGCTCGGCGGGACAGGGTTTCGATGAGCAGTTCTTC. It yields the protein CASSSAGQGFDEQFF.

With respect to this clonotype: One end of the junction fails to match germline, which may point to a read error. The genes are TRBV20-1 and TRBJ2-3, with 10 bases lining up with TRBD2. Germline CDR1 DFQATT, CDR2 SNEGSKA (reference sequence). This CDR3 has 17 residues. DNA for the CDR3: TGCTGTGCTAGCGGTAGCGGGAGGCGAGAAATGACAGATACGCAGTATTTT. The encoded protein is CCASGSGRREMTDTQYF.